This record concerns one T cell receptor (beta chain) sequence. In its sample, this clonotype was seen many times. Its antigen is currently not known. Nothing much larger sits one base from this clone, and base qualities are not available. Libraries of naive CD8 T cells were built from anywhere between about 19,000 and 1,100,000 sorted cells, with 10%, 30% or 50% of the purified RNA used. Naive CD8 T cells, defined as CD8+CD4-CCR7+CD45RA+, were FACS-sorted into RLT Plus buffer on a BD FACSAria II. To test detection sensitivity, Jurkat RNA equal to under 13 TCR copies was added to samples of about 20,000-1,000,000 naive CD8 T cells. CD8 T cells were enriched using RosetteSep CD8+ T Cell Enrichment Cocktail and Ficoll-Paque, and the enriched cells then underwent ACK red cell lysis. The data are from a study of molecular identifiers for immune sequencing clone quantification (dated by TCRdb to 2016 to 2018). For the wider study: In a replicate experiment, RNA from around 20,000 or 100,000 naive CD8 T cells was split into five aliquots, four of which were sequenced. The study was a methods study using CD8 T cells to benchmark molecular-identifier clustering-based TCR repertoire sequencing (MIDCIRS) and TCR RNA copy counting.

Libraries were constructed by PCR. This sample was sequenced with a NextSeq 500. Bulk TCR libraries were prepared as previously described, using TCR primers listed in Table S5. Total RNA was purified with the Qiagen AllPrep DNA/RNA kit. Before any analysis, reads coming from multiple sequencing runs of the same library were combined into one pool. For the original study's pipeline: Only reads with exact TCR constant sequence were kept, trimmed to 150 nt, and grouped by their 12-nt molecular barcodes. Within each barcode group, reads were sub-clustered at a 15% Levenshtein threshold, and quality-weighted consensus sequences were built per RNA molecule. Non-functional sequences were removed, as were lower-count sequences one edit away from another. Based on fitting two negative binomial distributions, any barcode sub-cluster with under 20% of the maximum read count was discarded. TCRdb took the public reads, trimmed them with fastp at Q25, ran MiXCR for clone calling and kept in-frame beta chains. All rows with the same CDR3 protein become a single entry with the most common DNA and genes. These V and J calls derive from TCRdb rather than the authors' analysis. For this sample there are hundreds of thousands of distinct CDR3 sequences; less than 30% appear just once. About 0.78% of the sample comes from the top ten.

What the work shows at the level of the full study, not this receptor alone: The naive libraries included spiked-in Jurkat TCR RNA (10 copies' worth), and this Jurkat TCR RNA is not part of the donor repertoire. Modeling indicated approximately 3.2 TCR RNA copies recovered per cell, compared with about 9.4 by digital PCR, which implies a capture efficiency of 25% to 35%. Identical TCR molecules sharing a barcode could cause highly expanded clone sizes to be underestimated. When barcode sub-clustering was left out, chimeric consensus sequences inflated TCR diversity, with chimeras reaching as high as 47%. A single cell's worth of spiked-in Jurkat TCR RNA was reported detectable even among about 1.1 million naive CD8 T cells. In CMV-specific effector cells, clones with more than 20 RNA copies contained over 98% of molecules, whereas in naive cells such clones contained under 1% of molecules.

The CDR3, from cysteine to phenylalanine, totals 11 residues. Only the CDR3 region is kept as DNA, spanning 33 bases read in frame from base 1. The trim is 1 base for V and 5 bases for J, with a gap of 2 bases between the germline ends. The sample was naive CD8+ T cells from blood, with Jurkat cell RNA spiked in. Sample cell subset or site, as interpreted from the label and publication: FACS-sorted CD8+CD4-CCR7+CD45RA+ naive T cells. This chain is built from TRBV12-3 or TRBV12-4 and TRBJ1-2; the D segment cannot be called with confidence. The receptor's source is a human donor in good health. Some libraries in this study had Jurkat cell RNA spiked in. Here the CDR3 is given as CASSLGYGYTF. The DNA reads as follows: TGTGCCAGCAGTTTAGGGTATGGCTACACCTTC.